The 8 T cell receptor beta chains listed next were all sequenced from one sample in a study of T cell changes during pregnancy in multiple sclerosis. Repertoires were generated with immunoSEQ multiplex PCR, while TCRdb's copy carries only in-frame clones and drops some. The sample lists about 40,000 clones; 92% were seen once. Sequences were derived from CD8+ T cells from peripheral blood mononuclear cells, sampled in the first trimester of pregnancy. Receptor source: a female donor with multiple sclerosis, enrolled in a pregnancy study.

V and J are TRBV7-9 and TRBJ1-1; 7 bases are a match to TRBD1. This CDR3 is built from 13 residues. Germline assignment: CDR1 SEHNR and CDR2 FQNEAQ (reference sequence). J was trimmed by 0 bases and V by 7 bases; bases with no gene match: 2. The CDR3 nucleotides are TGTGCCAGCAAACAGGGGTTGAACACTGAAGCTTTCTTT. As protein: CASKQGLNTEAFF.

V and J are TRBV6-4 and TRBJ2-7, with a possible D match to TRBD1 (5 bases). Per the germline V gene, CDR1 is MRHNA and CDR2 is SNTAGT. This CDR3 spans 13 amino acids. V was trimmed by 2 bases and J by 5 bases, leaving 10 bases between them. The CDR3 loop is CASSDPRVDEQYF. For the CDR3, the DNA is TGTGCCAGCAGTGACCCCAGGGTCGACGAGCAGTACTTC.

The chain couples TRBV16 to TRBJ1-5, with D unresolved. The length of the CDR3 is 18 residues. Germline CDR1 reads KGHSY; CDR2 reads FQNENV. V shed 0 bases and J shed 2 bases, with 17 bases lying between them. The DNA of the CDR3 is TGTGCCAGCAGCCAATCACCCACCGGGAAAAAAGGCAATCAGCCCCAGCATTTT. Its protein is CASSQSPTGKKGNQPQHF.

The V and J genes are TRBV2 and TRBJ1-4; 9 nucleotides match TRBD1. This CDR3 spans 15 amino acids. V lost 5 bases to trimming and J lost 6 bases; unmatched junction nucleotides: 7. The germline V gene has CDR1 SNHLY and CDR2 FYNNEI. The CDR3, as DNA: TGTGCCAGCAGTCCGACCGGGACAGGGTATGAAAAACTGTTTTTT. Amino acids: CASSPTGTGYEKLFF. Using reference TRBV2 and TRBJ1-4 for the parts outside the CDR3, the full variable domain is EPEVTQTPSHQVTQMGQEVILRCVPISNHLYFYWYRQILGQKVEFLVSFYNNEISEKSEIFDDQFSVERPDGSNFTLKIRSTKLEDSAMYFCASSPTGTGYEKLFFGSGTQLSVL.

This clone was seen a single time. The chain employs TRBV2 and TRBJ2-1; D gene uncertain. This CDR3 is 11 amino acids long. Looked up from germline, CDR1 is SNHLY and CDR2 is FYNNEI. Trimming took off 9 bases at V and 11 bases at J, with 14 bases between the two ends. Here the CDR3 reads CARNAGDKQFF. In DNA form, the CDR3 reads TGTGCCAGGAACGCCGGTGACAAGCAGTTCTTC.

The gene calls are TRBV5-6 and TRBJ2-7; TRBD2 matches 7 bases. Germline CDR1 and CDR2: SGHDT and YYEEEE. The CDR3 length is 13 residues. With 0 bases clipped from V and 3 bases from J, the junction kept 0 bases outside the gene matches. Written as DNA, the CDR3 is TGTGCCAGCAGCTTGGGGGGGGGCTACGAGCAGTACTTC. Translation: CASSLGGGYEQYF.

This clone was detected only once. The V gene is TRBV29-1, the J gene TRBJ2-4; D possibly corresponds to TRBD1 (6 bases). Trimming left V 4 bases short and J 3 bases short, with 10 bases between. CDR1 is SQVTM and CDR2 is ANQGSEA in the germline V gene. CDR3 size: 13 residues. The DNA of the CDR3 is TGCAGCGTTGGGGGGCCTGACAAAAACATTCAGTACTTC. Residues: CSVGGPDKNIQYF.

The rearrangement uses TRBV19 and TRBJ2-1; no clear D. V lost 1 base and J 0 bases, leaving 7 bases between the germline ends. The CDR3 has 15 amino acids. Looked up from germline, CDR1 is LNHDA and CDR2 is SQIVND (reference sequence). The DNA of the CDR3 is TGTGCCAGTAGTATAGTTCCAGGCTCCTACAATGAGCAGTTCTTC. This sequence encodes CASSIVPGSYNEQFF.